This T cell receptor (beta chain) originates from a study of blood T cell repertoires in COVID-19. Study summary: T cells, B-cell-depleted T cells, or PBMCs provided the cDNA or gDNA that served as material.

Sequenced by immunoSEQ multiplex PCR; TCRdb stores in-frame clones only, minus some. The sample includes around 70,000 clones, around 90% of them seen just once. After removal of 4 bases from V and 0 bases from J, the junction contained 12 bases not matched to a gene. Germline assignment: CDR1 MNHNS and CDR2 SASEGT. The CDR3 totals 18 residues. Sample: peripheral blood. The TCR comes from a woman aged 18-35 years with acute or convalescent COVID-19. The chain combines TRBV6-1 with TRBJ1-3; 7 bases agree with TRBD1. CDR3 bases: TGTGCCAGCAGTGTCATGAGGCCGGGACAGCTCTCTGGAAACACCATATATTTT. It yields the protein CASSVMRPGQLSGNTIYF.